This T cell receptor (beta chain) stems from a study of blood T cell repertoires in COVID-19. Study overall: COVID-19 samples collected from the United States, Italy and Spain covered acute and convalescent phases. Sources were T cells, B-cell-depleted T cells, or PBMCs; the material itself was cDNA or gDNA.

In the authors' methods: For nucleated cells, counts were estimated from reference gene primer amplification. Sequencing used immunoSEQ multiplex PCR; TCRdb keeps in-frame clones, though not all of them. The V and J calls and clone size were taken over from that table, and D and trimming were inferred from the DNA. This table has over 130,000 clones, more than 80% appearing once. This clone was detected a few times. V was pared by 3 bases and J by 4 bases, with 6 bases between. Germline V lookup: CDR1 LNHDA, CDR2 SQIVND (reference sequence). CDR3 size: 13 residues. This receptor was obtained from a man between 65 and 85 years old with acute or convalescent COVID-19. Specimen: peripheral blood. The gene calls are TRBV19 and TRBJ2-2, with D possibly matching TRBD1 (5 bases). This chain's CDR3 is CASSIQGTGELFF. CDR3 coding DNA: TGTGCCAGTAGTATTCAGGGCACCGGGGAGCTGTTTTTT. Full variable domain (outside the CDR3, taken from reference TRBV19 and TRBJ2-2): DGGITQSPKYLFRKEGQNVTLSCEQNLNHDAMYWYRQDPGQGLRLIYYSQIVNDFQKGDIAEGYSVSREKKESFPLTVTSAQKNPTAFYLCASSIQGTGELFFGEGSRLTVL.